The count of the clone carrying this T cell receptor (beta chain) is one. These data are taken from a study of multiple sclerosis patients with progressive multifocal leukoencephalopathy. CDR1 and CDR2 from the germline V gene are SGHTA and FQGNSA. This CDR3 is 13 amino acids long. V was cut by 3 bases and J by 1 base, with 6 bases left in between. The data were produced by immunoSEQ multiplex PCR, yet TCRdb's version contains in-frame clones alone and is incomplete. This sample has about 30,000 clones; around 90% occur once, and the top ten carry roughly 1.3%. This sample's time point: about a year of natalizumab therapy.

This sequence joins TRBV7-2 and TRBJ1-1; D call uncertain. This sequence originates from a human donor with multiple sclerosis. The sequencing used PBMCs, collected from a patient treated with natalizumab. The CDR3, as DNA: TGTGCCAGCAGCTTGAACGGGAACACTGAAGCTTTCTTT. It specifies CASSLNGNTEAFF.